Sequencing of this T cell receptor (beta chain) was carried out in a study of cytomegalovirus exposure and HLA in healthy donors. Broader study findings: The classifier reportedly diagnosed cytomegalovirus status with high specificity and sensitivity.

Germline assignment: CDR1 SSHAT and CDR2 FNYEAQ (reference sequence). This CDR3 region has 16 residues. PCR primers comprised 60 Vbeta and 13 Jbeta primers. Some clones are missing from TCRdb's copy, which holds only in-frame ones; the method was immunoSEQ multiplex PCR. This table holds over 120,000 clones, 74% found once. Details on this clone: The antigen is not known. A read error may account for a junction end that differs from germline.

This sequence joins TRBV7-7 and TRBJ2-1; tentatively, D is TRBD1 (6 bases). Sequencing was performed on PBMCs. This sequence was found in a man aged 18 to 30 in good health and CMV-seropositive. CDR3 loop: CASSLGQLSSYNEQFF. CDR3 nucleotides: TGTGCTAGCAGCTTAGGACAGCTGAGCTCCTACAATGAGCAGTTCTTC.